Listed here is a single T cell receptor (beta chain). In the original analysis: Estimated nucleated cell counts came from reference gene primer amplification. Profiling relied on immunoSEQ multiplex PCR, and the TCRdb table lists in-frame clones only, not all of them. Clone size and V and J calls were adopted from that table, with D and trimming inferred from the DNA. The repertoire holds approximately 450,000 clones, with roughly 90% as singletons. The sample originates from a study of blood T cell repertoires in COVID-19. Study as a whole: Whether acute or convalescent, the COVID-19 samples came from the United States, Italy and Spain.

The clonotype was recovered from a woman aged 30 to 39 with acute or convalescent COVID-19. Sequenced: peripheral blood.

CDR3 protein: CASQGDNNYGYTF. The CDR3 nucleotides read TGTGCCAGCCAGGGGGACAATAACTATGGCTACACCTTC. The V gene is TRBV7-8, the J gene TRBJ1-2; 7 bases are shared with TRBD1. CDR3 size: 13 residues. Trimming at V came to 8 bases and at J to 1 base, leaving 4 bases not matched to a gene. In germline, CDR1 is SGHVS, CDR2 FQNEAQ.